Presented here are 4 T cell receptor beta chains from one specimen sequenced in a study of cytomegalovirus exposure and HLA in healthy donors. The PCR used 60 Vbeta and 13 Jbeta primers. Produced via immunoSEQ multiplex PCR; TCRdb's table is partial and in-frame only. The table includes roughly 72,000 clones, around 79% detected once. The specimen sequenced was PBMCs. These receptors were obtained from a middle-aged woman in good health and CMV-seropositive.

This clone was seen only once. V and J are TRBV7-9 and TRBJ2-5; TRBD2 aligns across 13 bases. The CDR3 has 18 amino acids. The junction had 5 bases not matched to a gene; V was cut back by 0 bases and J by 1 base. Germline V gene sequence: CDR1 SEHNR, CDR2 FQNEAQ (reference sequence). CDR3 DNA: TGTGCCAGCAGCTTAGCGACGACTAGCGGGGGGACCCAAGAGACCCAGTACTTC. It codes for CASSLATTSGGTQETQYF.

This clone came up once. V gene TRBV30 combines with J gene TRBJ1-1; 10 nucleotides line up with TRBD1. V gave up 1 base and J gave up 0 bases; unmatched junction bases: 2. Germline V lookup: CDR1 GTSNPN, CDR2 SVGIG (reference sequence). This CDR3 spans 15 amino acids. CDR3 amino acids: CAWSGGTGVNTEAFF. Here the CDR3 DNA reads TGTGCCTGGAGTGGAGGGACAGGGGTGAACACTGAAGCTTTCTTT. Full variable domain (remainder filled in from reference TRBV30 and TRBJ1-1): SQTIHQWPATLVQPVGSPLSLECTVEGTSNPNLYWYRQAAGRGLQLLFYSVGIGQISSEVPQNLSASRPQDRQFILSSKKLLLSDSGFYLCAWSGGTGVNTEAFFGQGTRLTVV.

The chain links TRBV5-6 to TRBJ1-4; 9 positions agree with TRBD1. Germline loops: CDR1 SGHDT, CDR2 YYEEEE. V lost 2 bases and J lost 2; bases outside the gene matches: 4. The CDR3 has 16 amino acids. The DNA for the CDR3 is TGTGCCAGCAGCTTCCGGGACAGGGCTACTAATGAAAAACTGTTTTTT. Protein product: CASSFRDRATNEKLFF.

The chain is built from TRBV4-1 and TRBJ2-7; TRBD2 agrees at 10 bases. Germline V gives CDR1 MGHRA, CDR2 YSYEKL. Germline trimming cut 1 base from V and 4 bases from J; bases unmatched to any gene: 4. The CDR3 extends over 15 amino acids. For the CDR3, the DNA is TGCGCCAGCAGCCAAGCGGCTAGCGGGAGATACGAGCAGTACTTC. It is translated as CASSQAASGRYEQYF.